These 9 T cell receptor beta chains were all obtained from the same sample, sequenced in a study of blood T cell repertoires in COVID-19. Using immunoSEQ multiplex PCR, the repertoire was profiled, and TCRdb retains in-frame clones only, with some absent. The sample contains under 250,000 clones, roughly 90% of which appear only once. The material sequenced was peripheral blood. The receptors stem from a man aged 55-75 years with acute or convalescent COVID-19.

This chain links TRBV30 with TRBJ1-5; D may be TRBD1 (5 bases). Germline V gene data show CDR1 as GTSNPN and CDR2 as SVGIG (reference sequence). The CDR3 is 15 amino acids. Trimming stripped 3 bases from V and 10 bases from J, with 22 bases between. CDR3: CAWRRGEGPQGPQHF. The CDR3 nucleotides read TGTGCCTGGAGGCGCGGGGAGGGGCCTCAAGGACCCCAGCATTTT.

This rearrangement joins TRBV28 to TRBJ1-5; D possibly corresponds to TRBD1 (6 bases). The length of the CDR3 is 15 residues. The germline V gene encodes CDR1 MDHEN and CDR2 SYDVKM. Trimming cost V 1 base and J 5 bases, with 12 bases left between them. The CDR3 here is CASSLSRGGHQPQHF. Written as DNA, the CDR3 is TGTGCCAGCAGTTTATCCAGGGGAGGGCATCAGCCCCAGCATTTT.

This sequence joins TRBV28 and TRBJ1-2; D gene ambiguous. The CDR3 extends over 14 amino acids. Germline values: CDR1 MDHEN, CDR2 SYDVKM. V was cut by 3 bases and J by 6 bases, with 14 bases left in between. CDR3 sequence reads: CASSFQALVDGYTF. CDR3 nucleotide sequence: TGTGCCAGCAGTTTTCAGGCCCTGGTGGATGGCTACACCTTC.

This rearrangement joins TRBV5-1 to TRBJ1-2, with D possibly TRBD1 on 5 matching bases. CDR1 SGHRS and CDR2 YFSETQ come from the germline V gene. This CDR3 is built from 14 residues. Trimming stripped 4 bases from V and 8 bases from J, with 18 bases between. The CDR3: CASSPRATDPGYTF. DNA of the CDR3: TGCGCCAGCAGCCCCAGGGCAACGGACCCGGGCTACACCTTC. The complete variable domain, with remaining parts taken from reference TRBV5-1 and TRBJ1-2, reads KAGVTQTPRYLIKTRGQQVTLSCSPISGHRSVSWYQQTPGQGLQFLFEYFSETQRNKGNFPGRFSGRQFSNSRSEMNVSTLELGDSALYLCASSPRATDPGYTFGSGTRLTVV.

The J gene is TRBJ1-1, the V gene TRBV5-1; 10 bases agree with TRBD1. The junction had 7 bases not matched to a gene; V was cut back by 6 bases and J by 5 bases. In germline, CDR1 is SGHRS, CDR2 YFSETQ. This CDR3 has 14 amino acids. The CDR3 protein is CASTPRDRGTEAFF. CDR3 in DNA: TGCGCCAGCACCCCCCGGGACAGGGGTACTGAAGCTTTCTTT.

On this clone: Sequence at one end of the junction differs from germline and may be a read error. This chain connects TRBV7-7 to TRBJ1-5, with 9 positions matching TRBD1. Per germline, CDR1 SSHAT and CDR2 FNYEAQ (reference sequence). The CDR3 is 19 amino acids. The CDR3 region has the DNA TGTGCTAGCAGCTCAGAGTCGGGACAGGGCCCCAATCTTCGGCAGCCCCAGCATTTT. It codes for CASSSESGQGPNLRQPQHF.

The chain recombines TRBV14 with TRBJ2-2, with 7 bases fitting TRBD1. J was trimmed by 1 base and V by 1 base; bases with no gene match: 3. Germline lookup yields CDR1 SGHDN and CDR2 FVKESK. The CDR3 is made up of 16 amino acids. CDR3 amino acids: CASSQVGQLNTGELFF. DNA for the CDR3: TGTGCCAGCAGCCAAGTGGGACAGCTGAACACCGGGGAGCTGTTTTTT.

V gene TRBV10-3 combines with J gene TRBJ2-1, with 10 bases fitting TRBD2. Unmatched junction bases numbered 14, after V lost 2 bases and J lost 4 bases. This CDR3 has 19 amino acids. In germline, CDR1 is ENHRY, CDR2 SYGVKD. The CDR3 DNA reads as TGTGCCATCAGTGAGCTTATACCATTGACTAGCGGGCCATACAATGAGCAGTTCTTC. Protein sequence: CAISELIPLTSGPYNEQFF.

The V call is TRBV5-6, the J call TRBJ2-3; 10 bases are a match to TRBD2. Looked up from germline, CDR1 is SGHDT and CDR2 is YYEEEE. J lost 4 bases, V lost 4 bases, and 18 bases had no gene match. The CDR3 is 19 residues long. Here the CDR3 DNA reads TGTGCCAGCAGCCCTCTACCCGGGGCTAGCGGGAGTCTGGCAGATACGCAGTATTTT. It is translated as CASSPLPGASGSLADTQYF.